Presented here are 24 T cell receptor beta chains from one specimen sequenced in a study of T cells expressing NK-cell markers. Using the 5' RACE reads, TCRdb records one entry per CDR3 protein without DNA. Listed are 300,000 to 500,000 distinct CDR3 sequences; roughly 10% falls within the top ten. Sequencing was performed on blood T cells: a sorted CD56 or NKG2C T cell subset, CD4+ or CD8+ T cells, or bulk PBMC T cells (not recorded which). The receptors shown here come from a woman aged 45-65 years in good health.

CDR3 residues: CSVREGYGYTF. This chain connects TRBV29-1 to TRBJ1-2. CDR3 size: 11 residues. The germline gives CDR1 SQVTM, CDR2 ANQGSEA.

The chain carries TRBV20-1 and TRBJ2-3; TCRdb proposes TRBD2, but this gene call is untestable without DNA. The CDR3 extends over 16 amino acids. In germline, CDR1 is DFQATT, CDR2 SNEGSKA (reference sequence). The CDR3 region is CSARPVDSGSPDTQYF.

V is TRBV7-8 and J is TRBJ1-1. Germline V gives CDR1 SGHVS, CDR2 FQNEAQ. The CDR3 is 13 residues long. The CDR3 region is CASSLGVGTEAFF.

The chain uses TRBV5-1 and TRBJ2-5; the TRBD2 assignment by TCRdb is unverifiable without DNA. The CDR3 is 15 residues long. Germline CDR1 reads SGHRS; CDR2 reads YFSETQ. CDR3 in amino acids: CASSFLGLPQETQYF. Combining the CDR3 with reference TRBV5-1 and TRBJ2-5 gives the whole variable domain KAGVTQTPRYLIKTRGQQVTLSCSPISGHRSVSWYQQTPGQGLQFLFEYFSETQRNKGNFPGRFSGRQFSNSRSEMNVSTLELGDSALYLCASSFLGLPQETQYFGPGTRLLVL.

The J gene is TRBJ1-5, the V gene TRBV3-1. This CDR3 is built from 16 residues. Looked up from germline, CDR1 is LGHDT and CDR2 is YNNKEL (reference sequence). CDR3 sequence reads: CASSQGGQGSNQPQHF.

The chain couples TRBV12-3 or TRBV12-4 to TRBJ2-1; lacking DNA, the TRBD2 call made by TCRdb goes unchecked. The CDR3 totals 16 residues. The CDR3 spells CASSLGTSGGVGEQFF.

This rearrangement joins TRBV29-1 to TRBJ2-5; TCRdb reports TRBD1, a call that lacks DNA to check it against. The CDR3 contains 13 residues. Germline assignment: CDR1 SQVTM and CDR2 ANQGSEA. CDR3 sequence reads: CSVGQGVSETQYF.

The rearrangement uses TRBV5-1 and TRBJ1-2. Looked up from germline, CDR1 is SGHRS and CDR2 is YFSETQ. CDR3 length equals 15 residues. The chain's CDR3 is CASSPVSGLQYGYTF.

J is TRBJ1-2 and V is TRBV29-1. The germline V gene has CDR1 SQVTM and CDR2 ANQGSEA. The CDR3 spans 15 residues. The CDR3 protein is CSVEERRTANYGYTF.

J is TRBJ2-3 and V is TRBV9; TCRdb names TRBD1, which stays unverified in the absence of DNA. CDR1 is SGDLS, CDR2 YYNGEE, per germline. CDR3 length: 14 residues. This CDR3 is CASSVVGQGDTQYF.

The CDR3 loop is CASSIWASGKEETQYF. The genes are TRBV19 and TRBJ2-5; TCRdb's D call, TRBD2, is unchecked because there is no DNA. The CDR3 sequence is 16 residues long. CDR1 LNHDA and CDR2 SQIVND come from the germline V gene (reference sequence).

The V call is TRBV21-1, the J call TRBJ2-2; TCRdb names TRBD1, which stays unverified in the absence of DNA. TRBV21-1 is flagged as a pseudogene. This CDR3 spans 15 amino acids. The CDR3 spells CASSKGQGGNGELFF.

The CDR3 sequence is CASSESSSGPTQYF. The chain joins TRBV25-1 to TRBJ2-3; TCRdb designates TRBD2, a call that cannot be tested without DNA. The CDR3 sequence is 14 residues long. Germline values: CDR1 MGHDK, CDR2 SYGVNS.

The chain combines TRBV6-2 or TRBV6-3 with TRBJ2-4. The CDR3 is 14 amino acids. In germline, CDR1 is MNHEY, CDR2 SVGEGT. The CDR3: CASTLDNAKNIQYF.

The chain uses TRBV5-1 and TRBJ1-2; TCRdb indicates TRBD1, and absent DNA this call remains unverified. Germline assignment: CDR1 SGHRS and CDR2 YFSETQ. The CDR3 spans 15 residues. The CDR3 loop reads CASSLRTGGYRGYTF.

The chain joins TRBV3-1 to TRBJ2-1; the D call of TRBD1 rests on TCRdb alone, since no DNA is present to check it. This CDR3 region has 14 residues. CDR1 is LGHDT, CDR2 YNNKEL, per germline (reference sequence). CDR3 in amino acids: CASSQRTGVNEQFF.

The V and J genes are TRBV7-2 and TRBJ2-2. The CDR3 has 14 residues. In germline, CDR1 is SGHTA, CDR2 FQGNSA. The CDR3 protein is CASASKGATGELFF.

CDR3 loop: CASRKIVAGGQETQYF. The chain carries TRBV4-1 and TRBJ2-5; TCRdb designates TRBD2, a call that cannot be tested without DNA. The V gene's germline CDR1 is MGHRA and CDR2 YSYEKL. The CDR3 sequence is 16 residues long.

The gene calls are TRBV20-1 and TRBJ2-1; lacking DNA, the TRBD2 call made by TCRdb goes unchecked. This CDR3 comprises 16 residues. Germline V gene lookup returns CDR1 DFQATT and CDR2 SNEGSKA (reference sequence). CDR3 sequence reads: CSAGTSGGEGHNEQFF.

The V gene is TRBV10-3, the J gene TRBJ2-2; TCRdb's D gene call, TRBD1, goes unchecked for lack of DNA. The length of the CDR3 is 14 residues. Looked up from germline, CDR1 is ENHRY and CDR2 is SYGVKD. This chain's CDR3 is CAGGDSQDTGELFF.

V and J are TRBV29-1 and TRBJ2-2. The length of the CDR3 is 12 residues. Germline CDR1 SQVTM, CDR2 ANQGSEA. CDR3 in amino acids: CSVFPILGELFF.

The V call is TRBV6-6, the J call TRBJ1-1; the D gene TCRdb calls, TRBD1, cannot be checked with no DNA. Germline values: CDR1 MNHNY, CDR2 SVGAGI (reference sequence). CDR3 size: 12 residues. CDR3 sequence reads: CASSTPASKAFF.

This chain joins TRBV12-3 or TRBV12-4 and TRBJ1-5. The CDR3 totals 15 residues. The CDR3 reads CASSLAGLPVQPQHF.

V and J are TRBV29-1 and TRBJ1-1; there is no DNA to check the TCRdb D call of TRBD1. Germline values: CDR1 SQVTM, CDR2 ANQGSEA. The CDR3 runs 16 residues. CDR3 region: CSALGGRGILGTEAFF. The full variable domain, in which reference TRBV29-1 and TRBJ1-1 provide the parts outside the CDR3, is SAVISQKPSRDICQRGTSLTIQCQVDSQVTMMFWYRQQPGQSLTLIATANQGSEATYESGFVIDKFPISRPNLTFSTLTVSNMSPEDSSIYLCSALGGRGILGTEAFFGQGTRLTVV.